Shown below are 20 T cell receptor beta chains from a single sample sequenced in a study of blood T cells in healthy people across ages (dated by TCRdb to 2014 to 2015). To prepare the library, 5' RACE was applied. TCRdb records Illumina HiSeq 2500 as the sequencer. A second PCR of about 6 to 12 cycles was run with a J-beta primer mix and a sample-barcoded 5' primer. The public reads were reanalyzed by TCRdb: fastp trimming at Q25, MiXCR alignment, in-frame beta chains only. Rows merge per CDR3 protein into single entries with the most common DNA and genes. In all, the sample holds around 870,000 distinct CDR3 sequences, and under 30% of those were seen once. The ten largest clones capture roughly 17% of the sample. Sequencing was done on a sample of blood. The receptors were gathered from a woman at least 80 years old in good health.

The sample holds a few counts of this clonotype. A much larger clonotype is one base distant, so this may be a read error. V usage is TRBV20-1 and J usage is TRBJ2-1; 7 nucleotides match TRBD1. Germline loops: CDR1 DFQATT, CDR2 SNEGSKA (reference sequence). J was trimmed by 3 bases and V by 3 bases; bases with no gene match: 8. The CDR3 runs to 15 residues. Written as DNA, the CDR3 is TGCAGTGCTAGGGAGACAGGGTTGTTCTACAATGAGCAGTTCTTC. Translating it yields CSARETGLFYNEQFF.

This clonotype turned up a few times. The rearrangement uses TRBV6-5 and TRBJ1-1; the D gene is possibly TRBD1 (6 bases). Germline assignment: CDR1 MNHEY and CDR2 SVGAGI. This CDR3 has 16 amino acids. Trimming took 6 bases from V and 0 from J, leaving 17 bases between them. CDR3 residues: CASSLDRRRVNTEAFF. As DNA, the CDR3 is TGTGCCAGCAGCCTAGACAGGCGCCGAGTGAACACTGAAGCTTTCTTT.

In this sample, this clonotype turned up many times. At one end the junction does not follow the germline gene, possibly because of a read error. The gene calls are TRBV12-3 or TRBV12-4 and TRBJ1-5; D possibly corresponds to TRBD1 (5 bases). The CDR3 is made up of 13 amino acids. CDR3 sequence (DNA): TGTGCTAGCAGGTTCGGGGGTAATCAGCCCCAGCATTTT. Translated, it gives CASRFGGNQPQHF.

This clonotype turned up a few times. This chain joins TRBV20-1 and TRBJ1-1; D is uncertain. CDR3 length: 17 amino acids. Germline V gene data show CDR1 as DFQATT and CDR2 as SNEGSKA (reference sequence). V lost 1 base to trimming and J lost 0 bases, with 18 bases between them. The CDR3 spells CSARVQNGRDLNTEAFF. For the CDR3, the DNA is TGCAGTGCTAGAGTTCAAAATGGACGGGATTTGAACACTGAAGCTTTCTTT.

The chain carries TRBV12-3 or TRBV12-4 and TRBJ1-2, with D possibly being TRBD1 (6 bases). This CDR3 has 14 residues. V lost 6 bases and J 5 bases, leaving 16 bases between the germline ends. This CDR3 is CASSHAGGLYGYTF. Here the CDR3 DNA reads TGTGCCAGCAGCCATGCCGGGGGGCTATATGGCTACACCTTC.

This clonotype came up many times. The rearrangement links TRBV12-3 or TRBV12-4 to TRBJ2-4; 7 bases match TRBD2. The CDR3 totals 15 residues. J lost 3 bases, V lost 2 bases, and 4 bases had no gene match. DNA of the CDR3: TGTGCCAGCAGTTTATGGGGGGGGGACAAAAACATTCAGTACTTC. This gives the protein CASSLWGGDKNIQYF.

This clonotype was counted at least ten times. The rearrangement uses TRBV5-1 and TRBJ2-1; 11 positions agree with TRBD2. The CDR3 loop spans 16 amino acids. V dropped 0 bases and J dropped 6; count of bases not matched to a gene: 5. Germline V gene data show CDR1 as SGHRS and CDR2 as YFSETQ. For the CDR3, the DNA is TGCGCCAGCAGCTTGGCCGGGACTAGCGGATTCAATGAGCAGTTCTTC. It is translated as CASSLAGTSGFNEQFF.

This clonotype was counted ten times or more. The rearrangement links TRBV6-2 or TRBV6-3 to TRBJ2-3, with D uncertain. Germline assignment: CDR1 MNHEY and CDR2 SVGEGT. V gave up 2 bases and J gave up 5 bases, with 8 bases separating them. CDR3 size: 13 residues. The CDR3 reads CASSYVGIDTQYF. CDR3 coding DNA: TGTGCCAGCAGTTACGTGGGGATAGATACGCAGTATTTT.

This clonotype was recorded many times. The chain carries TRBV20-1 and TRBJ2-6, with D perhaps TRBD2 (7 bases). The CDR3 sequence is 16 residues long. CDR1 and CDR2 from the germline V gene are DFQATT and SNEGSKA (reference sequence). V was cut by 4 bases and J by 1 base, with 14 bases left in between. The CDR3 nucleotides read TGCAGTGCTACGGGGGGCTCGCGTTCTGGGGCCAACGTCCTGACTTTC. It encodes CSATGGSRSGANVLTF.

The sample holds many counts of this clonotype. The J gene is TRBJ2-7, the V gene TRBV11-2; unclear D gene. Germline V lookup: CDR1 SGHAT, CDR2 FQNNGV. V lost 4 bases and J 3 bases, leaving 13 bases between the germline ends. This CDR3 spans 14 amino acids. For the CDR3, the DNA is TGTGCCAGCAGCTGGCAGGTGACTGACTACGAGCAGTACTTC. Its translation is CASSWQVTDYEQYF.

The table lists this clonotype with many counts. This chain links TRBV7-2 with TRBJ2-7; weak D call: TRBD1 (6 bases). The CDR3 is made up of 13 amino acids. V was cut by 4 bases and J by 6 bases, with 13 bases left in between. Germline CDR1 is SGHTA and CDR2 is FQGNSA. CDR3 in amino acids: CASSSSGRGEQYF. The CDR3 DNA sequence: TGTGCCAGCAGCTCCTCGGGCAGGGGCGAGCAGTACTTC.

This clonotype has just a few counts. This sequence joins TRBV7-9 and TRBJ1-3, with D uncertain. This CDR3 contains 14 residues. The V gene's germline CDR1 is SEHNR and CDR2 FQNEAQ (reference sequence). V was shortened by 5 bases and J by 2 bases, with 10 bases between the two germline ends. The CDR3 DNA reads TGTGCCAGCAGCCCCCTGGGAGCTGGAAACACCATATATTTT. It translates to CASSPLGAGNTIYF.

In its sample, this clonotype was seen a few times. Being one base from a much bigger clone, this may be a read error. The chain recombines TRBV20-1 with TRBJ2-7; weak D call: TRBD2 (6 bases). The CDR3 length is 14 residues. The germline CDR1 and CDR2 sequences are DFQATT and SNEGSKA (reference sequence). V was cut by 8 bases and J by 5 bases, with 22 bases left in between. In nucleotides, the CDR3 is TGCAGTACATCAATGGCACGGACTACTAACGAGCAGTACTTC. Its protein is CSTSMARTTNEQYF.

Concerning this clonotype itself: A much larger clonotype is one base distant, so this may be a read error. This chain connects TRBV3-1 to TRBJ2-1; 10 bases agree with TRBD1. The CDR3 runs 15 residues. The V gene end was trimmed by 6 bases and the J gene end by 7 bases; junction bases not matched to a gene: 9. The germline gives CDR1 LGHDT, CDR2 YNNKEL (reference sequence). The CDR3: CASRQHGQGENEQFF. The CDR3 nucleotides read TGTGCCAGCAGACAACATGGACAGGGGGAAAATGAGCAGTTCTTC.

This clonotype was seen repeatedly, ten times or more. The DNA of the CDR3 is TGTGCCAGCAGTGACTTAGATGGGAGCAGCCCCCCAATAATGGATTATGAGCAGTTCTTC. This translates into CASSDLDGSSPPIMDYEQFF. This chain uses TRBV6-4 with TRBJ2-1, with a weak D call TRBD2 (5 bases). The CDR3 extends over 20 amino acids. Between the trimmed V and J ends, which lost 1 base and 8 bases, there was a span of 30 bases. Germline CDR1 reads MRHNA; CDR2 reads SNTAGT.

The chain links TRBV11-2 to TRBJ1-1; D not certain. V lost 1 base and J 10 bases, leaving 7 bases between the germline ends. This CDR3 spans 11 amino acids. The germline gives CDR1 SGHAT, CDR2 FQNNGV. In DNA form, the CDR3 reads TGTGCCAGCAGCTTAGGGGTCGTAGCTTTCTTT. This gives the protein CASSLGVVAFF.

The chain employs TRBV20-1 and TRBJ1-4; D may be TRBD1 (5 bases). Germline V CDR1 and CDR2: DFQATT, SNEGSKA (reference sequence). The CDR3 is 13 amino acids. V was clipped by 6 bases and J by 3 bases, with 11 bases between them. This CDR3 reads CSARVGPNEKLFF. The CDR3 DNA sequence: TGCAGTGCCAGGGTCGGACCTAATGAAAAACTGTTTTTT.

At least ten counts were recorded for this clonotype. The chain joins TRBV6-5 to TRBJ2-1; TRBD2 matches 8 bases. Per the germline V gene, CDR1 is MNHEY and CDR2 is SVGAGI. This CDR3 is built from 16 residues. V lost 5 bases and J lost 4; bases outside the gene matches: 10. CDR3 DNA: TGTGCCAGCAGTGGCCTCCTAGCGGGTAAATACAATGAGCAGTTCTTC. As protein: CASSGLLAGKYNEQFF.

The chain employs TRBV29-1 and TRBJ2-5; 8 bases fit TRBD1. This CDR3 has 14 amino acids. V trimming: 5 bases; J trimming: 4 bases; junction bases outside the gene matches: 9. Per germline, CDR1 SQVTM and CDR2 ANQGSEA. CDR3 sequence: CSVLDDRGVETQYF. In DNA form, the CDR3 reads TGCAGCGTTCTTGACGACAGGGGAGTAGAGACCCAGTACTTC.

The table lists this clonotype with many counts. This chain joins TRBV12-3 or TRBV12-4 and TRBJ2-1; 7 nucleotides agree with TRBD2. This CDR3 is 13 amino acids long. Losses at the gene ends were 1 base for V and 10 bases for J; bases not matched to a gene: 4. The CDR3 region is CASSLGRGREQFF. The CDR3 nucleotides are TGTGCCAGCAGTTTAGGGCGGGGGAGAGAGCAGTTCTTC.